A single sample gave rise to the 21 T cell receptor beta chains below, sequenced in a study of early T cells in non-severe SARS-CoV-2 infection. TCRdb called the 5' RACE reads again in MiXCR, with one record for every CDR3 protein. The profile covers 68,000 or so distinct CDR3 sequences, with 10% to 15% appearing a single time and about 4.7% taken by the ten largest. Specimen: whole blood. The receptors stem from an adult who was a healthcare worker with PCR-confirmed SARS-CoV-2 infection or an uninfected control (not recorded which).

The chain links TRBV12-3 or TRBV12-4 to TRBJ1-6, with D maybe TRBD1 (5 bases). The CDR3 is 17 residues long. V shed 6 bases and J shed 0 bases, with 15 bases lying between them. In DNA form, the CDR3 reads TGTGCCAGCAGACCCGGGGCAGGGAGCTCCTATAATTCACCCCTCCACTTT. Its protein is CASRPGAGSSYNSPLHF.

This clonotype was counted at least ten times. The V gene is TRBV10-3, the J gene TRBJ2-3; 10 nucleotides match TRBD2. Germline trimming cut 10 bases from V and 6 bases from J; bases unmatched to any gene: 4. The length of the CDR3 is 12 residues. Germline CDR1 reads ENHRY; CDR2 reads SYGVKD. DNA of the CDR3: TGTGCCACCGGGACTAGCGCGGATACGCAGTATTTT. Translating gives CATGTSADTQYF.

This clonotype has at least ten counts. J is TRBJ2-2 and V is TRBV20-1; TRBD2 matches 9 bases. The CDR3 totals 16 residues. The V gene's germline CDR1 is DFQATT and CDR2 SNEGSKA (reference sequence). V was clipped by 3 bases and J by 4 bases; unmatched bases: 9. The DNA of the CDR3 is TGCAGTGCTAGGGGCCCGGGACTAGCTTCCACCGGGGAGCTGTTTTTT. Translating gives CSARGPGLASTGELFF.

The chain uses TRBV9 and TRBJ1-6; 9 bases align to TRBD1. This CDR3 region has 15 residues. V shed 2 bases and J 10 bases; nucleotides not matched to a gene: 7. The germline V gene has CDR1 SGDLS and CDR2 YYNGEE. This CDR3 is CASSVEDRGLSPLHF. The CDR3 bases are TGTGCCAGCAGCGTTGAGGACAGGGGACTGTCACCCCTCCACTTT.

This clonotype was seen repeatedly, ten times or more. DNA of the CDR3: TGTGCCAGCAGCCAAGACCCCGGGGCCCCAGATACGCAGTATTTT. Protein product: CASSQDPGAPDTQYF. The V gene is TRBV3-1, the J gene TRBJ2-3; the D gene could be TRBD1 or TRBD2 (5 bases each). The CDR3 is 15 amino acids. V lost 0 bases to trimming and J lost 4 bases, with 11 bases between them. Germline-derived CDR1 and CDR2 are LGHDT and YNNKEL (reference sequence).

This clonotype has a count of ten or more. The CDR3: CASSHGRSTEAFF. The DNA for the CDR3 is TGTGCCAGCAGCCATGGACGGAGCACTGAAGCTTTCTTT. This sequence joins TRBV3-1 and TRBJ1-1; no definite D call. The CDR3 consists of 13 residues. V lost 3 bases and J lost 4, with 9 bases in between. Germline CDR1 is LGHDT and CDR2 is YNNKEL (reference sequence).

About this clonotype: Being one base from a much bigger clone, this may be a read error. The chain employs TRBV27 and TRBJ1-6; TRBD1 might be the D (5 bases). Trimming pared 2 bases from V and 3 bases from J, leaving 14 bases between. The germline V gene encodes CDR1 MNHEY and CDR2 SMNVEV (reference sequence). The CDR3 is made up of 17 amino acids. This CDR3 reads CASSLGGGTNYNSPLHF. CDR3 in DNA: TGTGCCAGCAGTTTAGGTGGAGGGACCAACTATAATTCACCCCTCCACTTT.

Only one count was recorded for this clonotype. The chain recombines TRBV6-2 or TRBV6-3 with TRBJ1-2, with no clear D. Germline V CDR1 and CDR2: MNHEY, SVGEGT. The V gene lost 5 bases and the J gene lost 3 bases, with 1 base spanning the gap. The CDR3 consists of 10 residues. The CDR3 nucleotides read TGTGCCAGCAGTGACTATGGCTACACCTTC. Amino acids: CASSDYGYTF.

This clonotype was detected ten times or more. V usage is TRBV20-1 and J usage is TRBJ2-3, with 8 bases identical to TRBD2. The CDR3 covers 14 residues. V lost 2 bases, J lost 4 bases, and 5 bases stayed unmatched. Germline V gene data show CDR1 as DFQATT and CDR2 as SNEGSKA (reference sequence). For the CDR3, the DNA is TGCAGTGCTAGATTTCCAGCGGGGGCAGATACGCAGTATTTT. This translates into CSARFPAGADTQYF.

The chain recombines TRBV20-1 with TRBJ1-4; 8 bases fit TRBD1. This CDR3 spans 13 amino acids. V trimming: 2 bases; J trimming: 8 bases; junction bases outside the gene matches: 4. Germline V CDR1 and CDR2: DFQATT, SNEGSKA (reference sequence). CDR3: CSARLDRDEKLFF. The CDR3 DNA sequence: TGCAGTGCTAGACTGGACAGGGACGAAAAACTGTTTTTT.

The J gene is TRBJ2-3, the V gene TRBV29-1, with 11 bases fitting TRBD1. Per germline, CDR1 SQVTM and CDR2 ANQGSEA. CDR3 length: 14 amino acids. J was trimmed by 4 bases and V by 5 bases; bases with no gene match: 5. The chain's CDR3 is CSVRGQGGADTQYF. For the CDR3, the DNA is TGCAGCGTTAGGGGACAGGGGGGAGCAGATACGCAGTATTTT.

This clonotype was seen only a few times. The chain recombines TRBV5-1 with TRBJ1-6; 10 positions agree with TRBD1. V lost 2 bases to trimming and J lost 10 bases; unmatched junction nucleotides: 6. The CDR3 sequence is 15 residues long. The germline V gene has CDR1 SGHRS and CDR2 YFSETQ. The CDR3 DNA reads as TGCGCCAGCAGCTTAGAAGGACAGGGGGACTCACCCCTCCACTTT. Translating it yields CASSLEGQGDSPLHF.

As to this clonotype: This may be a read error: a much more frequent sequence differs by one nucleotide. The chain joins TRBV6-1 to TRBJ1-6; D remains unclear. This CDR3 region has 11 residues. The germline V gene has CDR1 MNHNS and CDR2 SASEGT. As DNA, the CDR3 is TGTGCCAGCAGTTTAAATTCACACCTCCACTTT. Amino acid sequence: CASSLNSHLHF.

This clonotype has ten or more counts. The V and J genes are TRBV20-1 and TRBJ1-1, with a possible D match to TRBD1 (6 bases). CDR3 length: 12 amino acids. Between the trimmed V and J ends, which lost 3 bases and 9 bases, there was a span of 14 bases. Germline V gives CDR1 DFQATT, CDR2 SNEGSKA (reference sequence). The chain's CDR3 is CSASPQGLQAFF. The CDR3 DNA is TGCAGTGCTAGCCCCCAGGGGCTTCAAGCTTTCTTT.

The V gene is TRBV4-1, the J gene TRBJ2-1, with TRBD2 matching over 14 bases. Germline lookup yields CDR1 MGHRA and CDR2 YSYEKL. The trim removed 5 bases at V and 9 bases at J, leaving 12 bases unmatched. There are 17 residues in the CDR3. CDR3 sequence: CASSYGLAGGALSEQFF. Here the CDR3 DNA reads TGCGCCAGCAGCTACGGACTAGCGGGGGGAGCGCTGAGTGAGCAGTTCTTC.

This clonotype was seen at least ten times. The V gene is TRBV12-3 or TRBV12-4, the J gene TRBJ2-1; a possible D gene is TRBD1 (5 bases). The CDR3 is 13 residues long. V dropped 4 bases and J dropped 8 bases, with 12 bases sitting between them. In nucleotides, the CDR3 is TGTGCCAGCAGTTGGGGCCCGAGCGATGAGCAGTTCTTC. This gives the protein CASSWGPSDEQFF.

The chain links TRBV10-1 to TRBJ2-7, with 9 bases fitting TRBD1. This CDR3 has 14 residues. V shed 8 bases and J 7 bases; nucleotides not matched to a gene: 12. In germline, CDR1 is WNHNN, CDR2 SYGVQD (reference sequence). The CDR3 DNA reads TGCGCCAGCCCACCGGGACAGGGTGTGTGTGAGCAGTACTTC. Its protein is CASPPGQGVCEQYF.

CDR3 in DNA: TGCGCCAGCAGCCAAGTTGCAGAAAAACTGTTTTTT. Its protein is CASSQVAEKLFF. This chain links TRBV4-3 with TRBJ1-4; no definite D call. Trimming left V 1 base short and J 8 bases short, with 5 bases between. Per the germline V gene, CDR1 is LGHNA and CDR2 is YSLEER. There are 12 residues in the CDR3.

This clonotype was seen more than once but under ten times. This clone may be a read error of a much larger clone one base away. The gene calls are TRBV7-6 and TRBJ2-7; TRBD1 agrees at 7 bases. The CDR3 loop spans 12 amino acids. Germline CDR1 SGHVS, CDR2 FNYEAQ. CDR3 coding DNA: TGTGTCAGCAGCCTGGACAGGTACGAGCAGTACTTC. Translated: CVSSLDRYEQYF. The full variable domain, rest sourced from reference TRBV7-6 and TRBJ2-7, is GAGVSQSPRYKVTKRGQDVALRCDPISGHVSLYWYRQALGQGPEFLTYFNYEAQQDKSGLPNDRFSAERPEGSISTLTIQRTEQRDSAMYRCVSSLDRYEQYFGPGTRLTVT.

This clonotype was counted at least ten times. The CDR3 sequence is CASSFFFEDAVTGELFF. CDR3 coding DNA: TGTGCCAGCAGTTTTTTTTTCGAGGACGCGGTCACCGGGGAGCTGTTTTTT. This rearrangement joins TRBV12-3 or TRBV12-4 to TRBJ2-2; D not certain. The CDR3 is made up of 17 amino acids. Trimming left V 3 bases short and J 4 bases short, with 18 bases between.

The chain couples TRBV12-3 or TRBV12-4 to TRBJ2-7, with D possibly called TRBD1 or TRBD2 (5 bases each). The V gene lost 5 bases and the J gene lost 5 bases, with 13 bases spanning the gap. The CDR3 sequence is 13 residues long. The CDR3 bases are TGTGCCAGCAGTCTAACCGGGACCCACGAGCAGTACTTC. This translates into CASSLTGTHEQYF.